Listed below are T cell receptor beta chains from one sample, sequenced in a study of human T cells and chemical hapten exposure. TCRdb re-called the RACE reads with MiXCR, one entry per CDR3 protein. The table lists a few hundred thousand distinct CDR3 sequences, over 7.5% of them singletons, with more than 1% in the top ten. Sequences were derived from whole blood, sampled in connection with sensitization to the hapten diphenylcyclopropenone (DPC). These receptors were taken from a man in his late teens or twenties with alopecia areata. Some clones in this sample may be carry-over from other donors' samples. The CDR3 runs from the conserved cysteine through the conserved F or W. The order of the fields is clone size, J gene, V gene, D gene, CDR3 DNA, CDR3 protein. The D gene is left open where the match is weak. Clone size is given for some rows only: seen once, a few or many times, or a class if the clone is expanded.

many | TRBJ1-4 | TRBV4-2 | NA | TGTGCCAGCAGCCAAGATATCCCAGCGGGCGAAAAACTGTTTTTT | CASSQDIPAGEKLFF
NA | TRBJ2-3 | TRBV6-5 | NA | TGTGCCAGCAGTTTTGGCCCCAAGAGGAAAGCACAAAATACGCAGTATTTT | CASSFGPKRKAQNTQYF
many | TRBJ1-1 | TRBV6-2/TRBV6-3 | NA | TGTGCCAGCAGTTATAGTCCCACTGAAGCTTTCTTT | CASSYSPTEAFF
NA | TRBJ1-5 | TRBV7-6 | NA | TGTGCCAGCAGCTTAGCGCTCGGGCAGGGCCTCAATCAGCCCCAGCATTTT | CASSLALGQGLNQPQHF
NA | TRBJ2-1 | TRBV7-3 | NA | TGTGCCAGCAGCCGGACCCCCGGGGCCTACAATGAGCAGTTCTTC | CASSRTPGAYNEQFF
NA | TRBJ2-3 | TRBV7-9 | NA | TGTGCCAGCAGCTTCCCTAGACTAGGCACAGATACGCAGTATTTT | CASSFPRLGTDTQYF
NA | TRBJ1-1 | TRBV12-3/TRBV12-4 | NA | TGTGCCAGCAGTTTATCGGGGCAAACTGAAGCTTTCTTT | CASSLSGQTEAFF
many | TRBJ2-3 | TRBV5-1 | NA | TGTGCCAGCAGCTCTGGGGGCACAGATACGCAGTATTTT | CASSSGGTDTQYF
few | TRBJ2-7 | TRBV20-1 | NA | TGCAGTGCTAGAGATCAGTGGGGCCGCCCCTACGAGCAGTACTTC | CSARDQWGRPYEQYF
NA | TRBJ2-1 | TRBV25-1 | TRBD2 | TGTGCCAGCAGTGAATCACTAGCGGTCTACAATGAGCAGTTCTTC | CASSESLAVYNEQFF
few | TRBJ1-1 | TRBV10-3 | NA | TGTGCCATCAAGGGACGGGGGCAGGACACTGAAGCTTTCTTT | CAIKGRGQDTEAFF
NA | TRBJ2-7 | TRBV7-2 | NA | TGTGCCAGCAGCTGGACAGCCGCCTACGAGCAGTACTTC | CASSWTAAYEQYF
few | TRBJ1-1 | TRBV7-2 | NA | TGTGCCAGCAGGAGTACGATGAACACTGAAGCTTTCTTT | CASRSTMNTEAFF
NA | TRBJ2-1 | TRBV7-3 | NA | TGTGTCAGCAGCGCAGGGGAACAGTACAATGCGCAGTTCTTC | CVSSAGEQYNAQFF
many | TRBJ2-3 | TRBV6-4 | TRBD2 | TGTGCCAGCAGTCGGACTAGCGGGGGGGCTGCAGATACGCAGTATTTT | CASSRTSGGAADTQYF
few | TRBJ1-1 | TRBV6-6 | NA | TGTGCCAGCAGTTACCCGGTAAAAGGGAAATTTAGGGGCACTGAAGCTTTCTTT | CASSYPVKGKFRGTEAFF